Sequencing of this T cell receptor beta chain was carried out in a study of PD-1 blockade in classical Hodgkin lymphoma. About the study: Each patient was given nivolumab 3 mg/kg through a vein every 2 weeks. The study, taken as a whole, reports: With CD4+ cells, TCR diversity rose significantly by C4D1, but not with CD8+ cells.

This CDR3 has 18 residues. With V trimmed by 1 base and J by 5 bases, 13 bases remained unmatched. Germline assignment: CDR1 SGHAT and CDR2 FQNNGV. Assay used: immunoSEQ multiplex PCR; TCRdb lists only in-frame clones, some missing. The repertoire consists of about 60,000 clones, with more than 80% occurring once and the leading ten covering about a tenth. Time point: cycle 4 day 1 (C4D1), after more than five weeks of nivolumab. There was relapse after autologous stem cell transplantation in every patient, and there was variation in brentuximab vedotin exposure. This clone was recorded only once. Antigen unknown.

The receptor comes from a human donor with classical Hodgkin lymphoma. This sequence joins TRBV11-2 and TRBJ2-5, with TRBD2 matching over 10 bases. The source was peripheral blood mononuclear cells (PBMCs), collected before the fourth cycle of nivolumab. The CDR3 DNA reads as TGTGCCAGCAGCTTAGTCGGGCAGTTAGCGGGGGGCGGGGAGACCCAGTACTTC. This sequence encodes CASSLVGQLAGGGETQYF.